Described below is a single T cell receptor beta chain sequence and its context. Its matching antigen is unknown. The data were taken from a study of T cell responses to AZD1222 COVID-19 vaccine. About the study: Second doses that came at about 4 or about 12 weeks were put together. Whole-study results and caveats: White British people made up most donors, females outnumbered males, and clonal diversity was possibly underestimated. Regions 160-218 and 743-854 held dominance among vaccine-associated CD4 TCRs, which spanned spike. Unmutated variant regions are reportedly the target of nearly half of TCRs that are spike-specific.

The data were produced by immunoSEQ multiplex PCR, yet TCRdb's version contains in-frame clones alone and is incomplete. Of 90,000 to 150,000 clones listed, 87% are singletons. Trimming removed 0 bases from V and 1 base from J, with 6 bases in between. Germline loops: CDR1 KGHSY, CDR2 FQNENV. There are 15 residues in the CDR3. The TCR originated in an adult in good health. The chain joins TRBV16 to TRBJ2-2; D remains unclear. Sample: peripheral blood, taken on day 0 of AZD1222 vaccination. CDR3: CASSQSSRNTGELFF. The CDR3 nucleotides read TGTGCCAGCAGCCAATCGAGTAGGAACACCGGGGAGCTGTTTTTT. The variable domain in full, with the rest retrieved from reference TRBV16 and TRBJ2-2, is GEEVAQTPKHLVRGEGQKAKLYCAPIKGHSYVFWYQQVLKNEFKFLISFQNENVFDETGMPKERFSAKCLPNSPCSLEIQATKLEDSAVYFCASSQSSRNTGELFFGEGSRLTVL.